This T cell receptor beta chain was retrieved from a study of CD8 T cells in Susac syndrome. Findings and caveats of the study: By the study's own acknowledgment, its TCR sequencing and HLA analysis included relatively few individuals.

The RNA, roughly 0.5 to 1 ug, was put through reverse transcription using random hexamers. With immunoSEQ multiplex PCR, TCR beta CDR3 was amplified across 54 Vbeta and 13 Jbeta. MiXCR was run by TCRdb on the immunoSEQ multiplex PCR reads, yielding one entry per CDR3 protein. The sample holds around 230,000 distinct CDR3 sequences, around 95% seen once. Blood CD8+ and CD4+ T cells underwent high-throughput TCR beta sequencing. Negative isolation was used for CD8+ and CD4+ T cells and FACS enrichment for TEMRA cells. V gave up 8 bases and J gave up 0 bases, with 16 bases separating them. This CDR3 has 16 residues. About this clonotype: Its antigen is as yet unknown.

The material sequenced was CD4+ T cells from PBMCs. The rearrangement joins TRBV12-3 or TRBV12-4 to TRBJ1-4; D is unclear. This clonotype was sampled from a human donor with multiple sclerosis. CDR3: CASALAGSTTNEKLFF. The CDR3, as DNA: TGTGCCAGCGCGTTGGCAGGCTCGACAACTAATGAAAAACTGTTTTTT.